This T cell receptor beta chain was sequenced in a study of shared clonotypes between healthy human individuals. The study's findings and limits: Sequencing depth was predicted to influence how clonotypes are shared among donors.

As for this clone: Its specificity is unknown. This sample also contains other DNA sequences that code for the same CDR3.

Replicate PCRs were loaded with approximately 300 ng DNA from unsorted PBMC, some 33,000 T cell genomes. Clones were read by immunoSEQ multiplex PCR, and TCRdb kept only the in-frame ones, dropping some. The sample lists hundreds of thousands of clones, around 77% occurring once. Germline CDR1 reads SGDLS; CDR2 reads YYNGEE. CDR3 size: 15 residues. V gave up 3 bases and J gave up 0 bases; unmatched junction bases: 2. The chain joins TRBV9 to TRBJ2-7, with 11 nucleotides matching TRBD2. The sequencing sample was made of PBMCs. The TCR was taken from a woman in her thirties or forties in good health. Some clones in this sample may be carry-over from other donors' samples. The CDR3 region has the DNA TGTGCCAGCAGCGCGGGACTAGCGGACTCCTACGAGCAGTACTTC. It codes for CASSAGLADSYEQYF.